This is a list of T cell receptor beta chains from one sample in a study of blood T cell repertoires in COVID-19. This table comes from immunoSEQ multiplex PCR, and its TCRdb copy is limited to in-frame clones, with some not included. The sample contains some 60,000 clones, more than 85% of which appear only once. Source material: peripheral blood. These receptors all stem from a human donor with active COVID-19. The donor label of this sample is uncertain. The CDR3 runs from the conserved cysteine through the conserved F or W. D genes are given only for firm matches.

TRBV6-5	TRBJ1-4	-	CASSYSGATSAKLFF
TRBV4-1	TRBJ2-3	TRBD1	CASSQEWDRGDTQYF
TRBV15	TRBJ2-1	-	CATTPGGRSNEQFF
TRBV18	TRBJ1-1	TRBD1	CASSPGQLNEAFF
TRBV12-3/TRBV12-4	TRBJ1-2	-	CASSRDNGGYTF
TRBV29-1	TRBJ2-2	TRBD1	CSGGQLKAGELFF
TRBV6-2/TRBV6-3	TRBJ2-3	-	CASSYGGGATDTQYF
TRBV11-3	TRBJ2-3	TRBD1	CASSPAGQGGTDTQYF
TRBV7-2	TRBJ2-3	-	CASSLGGDLATQYF
TRBV27	TRBJ2-7	TRBD1	CASSSRQGDHEQYF
TRBV6-2/TRBV6-3	TRBJ2-6	-	CASSYGASGSGANVLTF
TRBV14	TRBJ1-4	TRBD1	CASSQQTGWSEKLFF
TRBV28	TRBJ2-2	-	CASSSDGGGTGELFF
TRBV5-5	TRBJ2-7	TRBD1	CASSSWTGREQYF
TRBV5-1	TRBJ2-1	TRBD2	CASSFTSGSSYNEQFF
TRBV5-1	TRBJ1-4	TRBD1	CASSSGQGSEKLFF
TRBV28	TRBJ2-7	-	CASRKGQVSYEQYF
TRBV5-1	TRBJ1-6	-	CASSLSPYSPLHF
TRBV4-2	TRBJ2-3	TRBD2	CASSQGGLAGGPDTQYF
TRBV28	TRBJ1-6	TRBD1	CASSTVQGGDSPLHF
TRBV3-1/TRBV3-2	TRBJ2-2	TRBD1	CASSQGRTGQLFF
TRBV2	TRBJ2-7	-	CASIPWTESYEQYF
TRBV6-5	TRBJ2-1	TRBD1	CASSKTGRRPNEQFF
TRBV29-1	TRBJ2-7	TRBD2	CSASGTSGKSSYEQYF
TRBV5-1	TRBJ2-2	-	CASSLYGVNTGELFF
TRBV11-2	TRBJ2-1	TRBD2	CASSLGTSGRENEQFF
TRBV2	TRBJ1-6	-	CASRQGDNSPLHF
TRBV9	TRBJ2-7	TRBD1	CASSVAQGPPYEQYF
TRBV9	TRBJ2-7	TRBD1	CASSARTGSFYEQYF
TRBV27	TRBJ1-5	-	CASSLRQGGNQPQHF
TRBV7-3	TRBJ2-1	-	CASSLTQGWGNEQFF
TRBV2	TRBJ1-1	-	CASKRSALNTEAFF
TRBV5-1	TRBJ1-5	-	CASSEQGGQPQHF
TRBV4-1	TRBJ2-2	-	CASSQDSTRAGELFF
TRBV7-8	TRBJ2-3	-	CASSARQGFRADTQYF
TRBV7-6	TRBJ2-1	-	CASSLSVALNEQFF
TRBV28	TRBJ2-5	-	CASSGETQYF
TRBV7-8	TRBJ1-5	TRBD1	CASTQLGGQENQPQHF
TRBV10-3	TRBJ2-7	TRBD1	CAISDGTAYEQYF
TRBV30	TRBJ1-5	-	CAWSVCGGGQPQHF
TRBV3-1/TRBV3-2	TRBJ2-1	-	CASSARLSSYNEQFF